A selection of T cell receptor beta chains follows, all from one sample in a study of blood T cell repertoires in COVID-19. The table came from immunoSEQ multiplex PCR; TCRdb's copy has only in-frame clones and leaves some out. Among roughly 200,000 clones, roughly nine tenths were seen once, and the ten largest hold 20% to 25%. Sequenced material: peripheral blood. Source of these receptors: a man in his sixties with active or convalescent COVID-19. CDR3s include the opening cysteine and the closing phenylalanine or tryptophan. Fields, in order: clone size, CDR3 length, D gene, V gene, J gene, CDR3 protein, CDR3 DNA. A D gene is named only where the DNA matches it firmly. A clone size is listed for some rows: how often the clone was seen (once, few, many), or a class if it is expanded.

size: NA; length: 15; D: NA; V: TRBV18; J: TRBJ2-3; CDR3: CASSPEGVYTDTQYF; DNA: TGTGCCAGCTCACCCGAGGGGGTGTACACAGATACGCAGTATTTT
size: few; length: 18; D: NA; V: TRBV4-1; J: TRBJ2-1; CDR3: CASSQETTGGNRDNEQFF; DNA: TGCGCCAGCAGCCAAGAAACCACAGGCGGAAACAGGGACAATGAGCAGTTCTTC
size: NA; length: 14; D: TRBD2; V: TRBV9; J: TRBJ2-5; CDR3: CASSVRDGGETQYF; DNA: TGTGCCAGCAGCGTTCGGGACGGGGGGGAGACCCAGTACTTC
size: once; length: 15; D: NA; V: TRBV5-6; J: TRBJ2-2; CDR3: CASRRIAVNTGELFF; DNA: TGTGCCAGCAGACGTATCGCGGTGAACACCGGGGAGCTGTTTTTT
size: NA; length: 16; D: TRBD2; V: TRBV4-2; J: TRBJ2-5; CDR3: CASSQDLSGAQETQYF; DNA: TGTGCCAGCAGCCAAGATTTAAGCGGGGCCCAAGAGACCCAGTACTTC
size: NA; length: 15; D: TRBD1; V: TRBV19; J: TRBJ1-5; CDR3: CASSGDRDSNQPQHF; DNA: TGTGCCAGTAGTGGGGACAGAGATAGCAATCAGCCCCAGCATTTT
size: once; length: 13; D: NA; V: TRBV24-1; J: TRBJ1-1; CDR3: CATMGQANTEAFF; DNA: TGTGCCACCATGGGACAAGCTAACACTGAAGCTTTCTTT
size: NA; length: 16; D: NA; V: TRBV11-2; J: TRBJ2-3; CDR3: CASSLDRGRVEDTQYF; DNA: TGTGCCAGCAGCTTAGATCGCGGGCGCGTTGAGGATACGCAGTATTTT
size: once; length: 15; D: TRBD1; V: TRBV7-9; J: TRBJ1-4; CDR3: CASSLQGAMGEKLFF; DNA: TGTGCCAGCAGCTTACAGGGGGCGATGGGTGAAAAACTGTTTTTT
size: NA; length: 15; D: TRBD1; V: TRBV30; J: TRBJ1-6; CDR3: CAWSDGQGGNSPLHF; DNA: TGTGCCTGGAGCGACGGACAGGGGGGTAATTCACCCCTCCACTTT
size: NA; length: 15; D: NA; V: TRBV9; J: TRBJ2-7; CDR3: CASSVDGVPNDEQYF; DNA: TGTGCCAGCAGCGTAGATGGAGTTCCCAACGACGAGCAGTACTTC
size: NA; length: 15; D: TRBD1; V: TRBV11-2; J: TRBJ1-6; CDR3: CASSLEDRGNSPLHF; DNA: TGTGCCAGCAGCTTAGAAGACAGGGGCAATTCACCCCTCCACTTT
size: NA; length: 17; D: TRBD2; V: TRBV5-4; J: TRBJ2-2; CDR3: CASSSGLAGGVAGELFF; DNA: TGTGCCAGCAGCAGCGGACTAGCGGGGGGGGTGGCCGGGGAGCTGTTTTTT
size: NA; length: 14; D: TRBD1; V: TRBV6-4; J: TRBJ2-3; CDR3: CASGETGSTDTQYF; DNA: TGTGCCAGCGGGGAGACAGGGAGCACAGATACGCAGTATTTT
size: NA; length: 18; D: TRBD1; V: TRBV27; J: TRBJ1-4; CDR3: CASTARGQFSATNEKLFF; DNA: TGTGCCAGCACCGCAAGGGGACAGTTCTCTGCAACTAATGAAAAACTGTTTTTT
size: NA; length: 15; D: TRBD1; V: TRBV19; J: TRBJ1-5; CDR3: CASSTDRGPGQPQHF; DNA: TGTGCCAGTAGTACTGACAGGGGGCCGGGTCAGCCCCAGCATTTT
size: NA; length: 13; D: NA; V: TRBV5-1; J: TRBJ1-2; CDR3: CASSLGDYYGYTF; DNA: TGCGCCAGCAGCTTGGGGGACTACTATGGCTACACCTTC
size: NA; length: 15; D: NA; V: TRBV24-1; J: TRBJ1-5; CDR3: CATSPPWQFNQPQHF; DNA: TGTGCCACCAGTCCCCCCTGGCAGTTCAATCAGCCCCAGCATTTT
size: NA; length: 15; D: TRBD1; V: TRBV6-5; J: TRBJ1-6; CDR3: CASSTGTGGGGALHF; DNA: TGTGCCAGCAGCACCGGGACAGGGGGCGGCGGGGCCCTCCACTTT
size: NA; length: 14; D: TRBD1; V: TRBV24-1; J: TRBJ2-2; CDR3: CATRPGQATGELFF; DNA: TGTGCCACCAGGCCCGGACAGGCGACCGGGGAGCTGTTTTTT
size: once; length: 15; D: TRBD1; V: TRBV7-3; J: TRBJ1-1; CDR3: CASSPTGGGNTEAFF; DNA: TGTGCCAGCAGCCCCACAGGGGGCGGTAACACTGAAGCTTTCTTT
size: NA; length: 17; D: TRBD2; V: TRBV4-1; J: TRBJ2-2; CDR3: CASSSGPSGGIPGELFF; DNA: TGCGCCAGCAGCTCCGGGCCTAGCGGGGGTATCCCGGGGGAGCTGTTTTTT
size: NA; length: 15; D: TRBD1; V: TRBV19; J: TRBJ2-1; CDR3: CASSMTGGSYNEQFF; DNA: TGTGCCAGTAGCATGACAGGGGGCTCCTACAATGAGCAGTTCTTC
size: NA; length: 13; D: NA; V: TRBV3-1/TRBV3-2; J: TRBJ1-1; CDR3: CASSLVPDTEAFF; DNA: TGTGCCAGCAGCCTCGTCCCAGACACTGAAGCTTTCTTT
size: NA; length: 14; D: NA; V: TRBV7-2; J: TRBJ1-6; CDR3: CASSSTSGNSPLHF; DNA: TGTGCCAGCAGCTCCACCTCAGGGAACTCACCCCTCCACTTT
size: NA; length: 15; D: NA; V: TRBV6-5; J: TRBJ2-7; CDR3: CASSYSVGGAYEQYF; DNA: TGTGCCAGCAGTTACTCAGTAGGGGGGGCCTACGAGCAGTACTTC